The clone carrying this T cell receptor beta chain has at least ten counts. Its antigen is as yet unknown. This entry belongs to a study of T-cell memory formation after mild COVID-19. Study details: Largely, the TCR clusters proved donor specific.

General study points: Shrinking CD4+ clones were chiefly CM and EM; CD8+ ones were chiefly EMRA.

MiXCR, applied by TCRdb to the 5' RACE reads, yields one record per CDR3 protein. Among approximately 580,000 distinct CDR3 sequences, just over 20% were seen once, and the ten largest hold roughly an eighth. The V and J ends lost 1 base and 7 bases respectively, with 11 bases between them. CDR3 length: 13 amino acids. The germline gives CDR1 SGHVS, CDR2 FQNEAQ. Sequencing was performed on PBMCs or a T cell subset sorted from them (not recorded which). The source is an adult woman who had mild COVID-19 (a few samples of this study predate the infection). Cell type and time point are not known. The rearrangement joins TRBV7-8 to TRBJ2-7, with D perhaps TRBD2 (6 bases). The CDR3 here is CASSLGGAGEQYF. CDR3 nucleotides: TGTGCCAGCAGCTTAGGAGGGGCGGGGGAGCAGTACTTC.